This TCR beta chain was sequenced during a study of blood T cell repertoires in COVID-19. Study-level information: Samples of COVID-19 (acute and convalescent) were obtained from the United States, Italy and Spain. T cells, B-cell-depleted T cells, or PBMCs supplied cDNA or gDNA.

Cohort assignment relied on participant-reported clinical history. As originally analysed: Reference gene primer amplification yielded estimated nucleated cell counts. Clones were read by immunoSEQ multiplex PCR, and TCRdb kept only the in-frame ones, dropping some. That table furnishes V, J and clone size, whereas the DNA furnished D and trimming. The sample shows fewer than 350,000 clones, roughly 91% of them seen only once. Sequencing was carried out using PBMCs or T cells enriched from blood (not recorded which). This TCR came from a woman aged 40 to 50 with acute COVID-19.

This CDR3 is CASSQDNERGGNTQYF. CDR3 bases: TGTGCCAGCAGCCAAGACAATGAGCGGGGGGGGAATACGCAGTATTTT. This sequence joins TRBV4-2 and TRBJ2-3; the match to TRBD2 covers 10 bases. Germline lookup yields CDR1 LGHNA and CDR2 YNFKEQ. V lost 0 bases and J lost 7; bases outside the gene matches: 7. The CDR3 length is 16 residues.